Each of the 3 T cell receptor beta chains below was sequenced from the same sample in a study of shared T cell receptors in the human thymus. Produced via immunoSEQ multiplex PCR; TCRdb's table is partial and in-frame only. Of 540,000 or so clones listed, more than 75% are singletons. These same data were also listed under a study on human thymus T cells.

Sample: thymocytes. The receptors originated from a boy in the first two years of life with a congenital heart defect.

This chain's CDR3 is CSVEVPDYNEQFF. CDR3 DNA sequence: TGCAGCGTTGAAGTCCCAGATTACAATGAGCAGTTCTTC. V is TRBV29-1 and J is TRBJ2-1; D remains unclear. CDR1 SQVTM and CDR2 ANQGSEA come from the germline V gene. The CDR3 is 13 amino acids. The germline V and J ends were trimmed by 1 base and 4 bases, with 8 bases remaining between them.

The gene calls are TRBV5-8 and TRBJ2-2, with 10 nucleotides matching TRBD1. Trimming took 3 bases from V and 6 from J; bases not matched to a gene: 8. Germline V gene sequence: CDR1 SGHTS, CDR2 YDEGEE. The CDR3 is made up of 16 amino acids. The CDR3 DNA sequence: TGTGCCAGCAGCTCTCGGGACAGGGGAAGTTCCGGGGAGCTGTTTTTT. Translated, it gives CASSSRDRGSSGELFF.

The V and J genes are TRBV29-1 and TRBJ2-1; the D is unclear. The CDR3 runs to 10 residues. The germline V and J ends were trimmed by 7 bases and 7 bases, with 8 bases remaining between them. In germline, CDR1 is SQVTM, CDR2 ANQGSEA. In DNA, the CDR3 is TGCAGCGGCCTAGGAAATGAGCAGTTCTTC. Protein: CSGLGNEQFF.